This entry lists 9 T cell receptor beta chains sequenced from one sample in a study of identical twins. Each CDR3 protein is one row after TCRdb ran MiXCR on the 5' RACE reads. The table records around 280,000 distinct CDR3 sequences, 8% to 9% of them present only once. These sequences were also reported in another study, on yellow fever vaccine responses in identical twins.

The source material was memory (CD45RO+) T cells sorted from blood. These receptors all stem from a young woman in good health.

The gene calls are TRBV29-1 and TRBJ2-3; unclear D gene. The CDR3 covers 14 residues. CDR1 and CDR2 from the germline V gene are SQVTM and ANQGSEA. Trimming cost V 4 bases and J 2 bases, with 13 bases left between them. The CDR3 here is CSVVPGRVTDTQYF. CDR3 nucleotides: TGCAGCGTTGTACCAGGAAGAGTCACAGATACGCAGTATTTT.

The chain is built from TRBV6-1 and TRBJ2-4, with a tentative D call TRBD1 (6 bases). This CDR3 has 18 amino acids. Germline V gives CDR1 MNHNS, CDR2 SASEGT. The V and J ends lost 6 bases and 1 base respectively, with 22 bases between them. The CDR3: CASRGETGNNRAKNIQYF. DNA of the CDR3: TGTGCCAGCAGGGGCGAAACAGGGAACAATCGTGCCAAAAACATTCAGTACTTC.

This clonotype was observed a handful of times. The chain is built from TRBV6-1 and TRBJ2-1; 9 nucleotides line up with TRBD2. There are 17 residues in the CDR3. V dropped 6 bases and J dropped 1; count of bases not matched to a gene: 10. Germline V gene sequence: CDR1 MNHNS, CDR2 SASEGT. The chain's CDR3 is CASSPLPSGASYNEQFF. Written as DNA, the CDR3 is TGTGCCAGCAGCCCCTTGCCTAGCGGGGCATCCTACAATGAGCAGTTCTTC.

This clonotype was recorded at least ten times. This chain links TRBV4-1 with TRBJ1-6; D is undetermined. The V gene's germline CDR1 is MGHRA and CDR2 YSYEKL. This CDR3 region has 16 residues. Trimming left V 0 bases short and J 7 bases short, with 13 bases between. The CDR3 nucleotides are TGCGCCAGCAGCCAAGACGGCTTCGGTTGGAATTCACCCCTCCACTTT. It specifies CASSQDGFGWNSPLHF.

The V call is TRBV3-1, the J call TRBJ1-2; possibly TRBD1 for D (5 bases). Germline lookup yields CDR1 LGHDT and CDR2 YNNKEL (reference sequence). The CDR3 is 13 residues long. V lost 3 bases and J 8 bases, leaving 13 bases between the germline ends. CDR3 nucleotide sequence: TGTGCCAGCAGCCACGGGACCTCAGGGGGCTACACCTTC. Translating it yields CASSHGTSGGYTF.

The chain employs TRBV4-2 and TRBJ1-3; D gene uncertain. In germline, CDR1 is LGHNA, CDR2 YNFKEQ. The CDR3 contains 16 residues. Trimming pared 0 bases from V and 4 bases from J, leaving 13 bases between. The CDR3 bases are TGTGCCAGCAGCCAAGACAGCACAGCCTTAGGAAACACCATATATTTT. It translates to CASSQDSTALGNTIYF.

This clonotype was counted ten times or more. The DNA of the CDR3 is TGTGCCAGCAGCCAAGCGGGTCGGGGGAACGGGGCTGAAGCTTTCTTT. Amino acid sequence: CASSQAGRGNGAEAFF. This chain links TRBV3-1 with TRBJ1-1; maybe TRBD1 (5 bases). Trimming cost V 1 base and J 6 bases, with 18 bases left between them. The CDR3 contains 16 residues. CDR1 is LGHDT and CDR2 is YNNKEL in the germline V gene (reference sequence).

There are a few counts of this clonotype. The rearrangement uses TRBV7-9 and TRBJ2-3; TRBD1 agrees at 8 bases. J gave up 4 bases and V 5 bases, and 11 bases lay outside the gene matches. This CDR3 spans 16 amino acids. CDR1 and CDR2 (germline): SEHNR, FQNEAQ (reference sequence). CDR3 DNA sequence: TGTGCCAGCAGCGCAGACAGGGGAGCATCATCAGATACGCAGTATTTT. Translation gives CASSADRGASSDTQYF. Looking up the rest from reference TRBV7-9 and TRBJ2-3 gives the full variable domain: DTGVSQNPRHKITKRGQNVTFRCDPISEHNRLYWYRQTLGQGPEFLTYFQNEAQLEKSRLLSDRFSAERPKGSFSTLEIQRTEQGDSAMYLCASSADRGASSDTQYFGPGTRLTVL.

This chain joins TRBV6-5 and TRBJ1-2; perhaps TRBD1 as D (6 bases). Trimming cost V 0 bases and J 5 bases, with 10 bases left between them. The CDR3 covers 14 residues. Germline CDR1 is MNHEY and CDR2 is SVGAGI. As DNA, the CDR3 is TGTGCCAGCAGTTACTCGAGTCAGGGGTATGGCTACACCTTC. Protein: CASSYSSQGYGYTF.